This is a list of T cell receptor beta chains from one sample in a study of cytomegalovirus exposure and HLA in healthy donors. Using immunoSEQ multiplex PCR, the repertoire was profiled, and TCRdb retains in-frame clones only, with some absent. The top ten clones hold 5.5% to 7% of a sample with around 130,000 clones, 75% to 90% of them seen once. Sequenced sample: PBMCs. These receptors were obtained from a woman between 35 and 50 years old in good health and CMV-seropositive. Both conserved end residues are part of each CDR3. The D gene is left open where the match is weak. Only some rows state a clone size, as once, few, many or a class for expanded clones.

D gene | J gene | V gene | CDR3 length | clone size | CDR3 DNA | CDR3 protein
TRBD1 | TRBJ1-4 | TRBV19 | 16 | . | TGTGCCAGTAGTACCGGGACAGGGAAGAACGATGAAAAACTGTTTTTT | CASSTGTGKNDEKLFF
. | TRBJ2-4 | TRBV15 | 14 | . | TGTGCCACCAGCAGAGGTCCGAGTGGAAACATTCAGTACTTC | CATSRGPSGNIQYF
TRBD2 | TRBJ2-5 | TRBV6-4 | 15 | once | TGTGCCAGCAGTGTACAGCGGGGGCCCCAAGAGACCCAGTACTTC | CASSVQRGPQETQYF
TRBD1 | TRBJ1-1 | TRBV27 | 13 | . | TGTGCCAGCAGGTGGGACAGAGACACTGAAGCTTTCTTT | CASRWDRDTEAFF
TRBD1 | TRBJ2-1 | TRBV19 | 15 | . | TGTGCCAGTAGTATAACTACAGGGGCGCCCGGCCAGCAGTTCTTC | CASSITTGAPGQQFF
TRBD1 | TRBJ2-7 | TRBV11-2 | 14 | . | TGTGCCAGCAGCTACGGGACAGCCGGTGGGGAGCAGTACTTC | CASSYGTAGGEQYF
TRBD1 | TRBJ2-4 | TRBV5-4 | 16 | . | TGTGCCAGCAGCCCCGGACAGGGGATCCCCAAAAACATTCAGTACTTC | CASSPGQGIPKNIQYF
. | TRBJ1-3 | TRBV29-1 | 12 | . | TGCAGCGTTGAAGGGTCGCGGGACACCATATATTTT | CSVEGSRDTIYF
TRBD1 | TRBJ1-4 | TRBV19 | 14 | . | TGTGCCAGTGGACAACAGGGGGCTAATGAAAAACTGTTTTTT | CASGQQGANEKLFF
TRBD1 | TRBJ1-1 | TRBV7-9 | 14 | . | TGTGCCAGCAGCCTGGACAGGGCTAACACTGAAGCTTTCTTT | CASSLDRANTEAFF
TRBD2 | TRBJ2-1 | TRBV6-5 | 15 | . | TGTGCCAGCAGTTACGTAGCGGGAGACTACAATGAGCAGTTCTTC | CASSYVAGDYNEQFF
TRBD1 | TRBJ2-1 | TRBV27 | 14 | . | TGTGCCAGCAGTTCGACAGGGGGCTACAATGAGCAGTTCTTC | CASSSTGGYNEQFF
TRBD1 | TRBJ2-3 | TRBV15 | 14 | . | TGTGCCACCGAATCCGGGACAGACAAGGATACGCAGTATTTT | CATESGTDKDTQYF
. | TRBJ1-2 | TRBV6-5 | 16 | . | TGTGCCGGCAGTTACTCTTCCAGGGCGCCTTGGGATGGCTACACCTTC | CAGSYSSRAPWDGYTF
. | TRBJ2-7 | TRBV14 | 11 | . | TGTGCCAGCAACGCGGGTTACGAGCAGTACTTC | CASNAGYEQYF
TRBD1 | TRBJ1-2 | TRBV27 | 14 | . | TGTGCCAGCAGTTCACGGGACAGGAGACATGGCTACACCTTC | CASSSRDRRHGYTF
. | TRBJ2-3 | TRBV7-9 | 14 | . | TGTGCCAGCAGCTTAGGTTTATCCACAGATACGCAGTATTTT | CASSLGLSTDTQYF
. | TRBJ2-3 | TRBV5-1 | 15 | once | TGCGCCAGCGTCAGGGATTTTCCCTCCACAGATACGCAGTATTTT | CASVRDFPSTDTQYF
TRBD1 | TRBJ1-2 | TRBV28 | 15 | . | TGTGCCAGCAGTAACCCGGGACAGGGGTACTATGGCTACACCTTC | CASSNPGQGYYGYTF
TRBD1 | TRBJ2-7 | TRBV2 | 12 | . | TGTGCCAGCAACAGGGGCCCCCACGAGCAGTACTTC | CASNRGPHEQYF
. | TRBJ1-2 | TRBV10-3 | 14 | . | TGTGCCATCAGCAAAAGTACGGGGAACTATGGCTACACCTTC | CAISKSTGNYGYTF
. | TRBJ1-1 | TRBV6-1 | 11 | . | TGTGCCAGCAGTAACAGGGAAGAAGCTTTCTTT | CASSNREEAFF
. | TRBJ2-2 | TRBV7-8 | 15 | . | TGTGCCAGCAGCTTAGGGCGGGTTGGCACCGGGGAGCTGTTTTTT | CASSLGRVGTGELFF
. | TRBJ1-4 | TRBV28 | 15 | . | TGTGCCAGCAGTTTGGGGGGAGGAACTAATGAAAAACTGTTTTTT | CASSLGGGTNEKLFF